The rows below give T cell receptor beta chains drawn from one sample of a study of blood T cell repertoires in COVID-19. Measured with immunoSEQ multiplex PCR; TCRdb has only the in-frame clones, and not every one. The table has about 260,000 clones, approximately 86% seen once. The specimen sequenced was peripheral blood. The receptors derive from a young man with active or convalescent COVID-19. CDR3s include the opening cysteine and the closing phenylalanine or tryptophan.

CDR3aa | j_gene | len | v_gene
CASSLAGKDTQYF | TRBJ2-3 | 13 | TRBV5-1
CASTRGQGTGELFF | TRBJ2-2 | 14 | TRBV6-5
CASSRGLSNTGELFF | TRBJ2-2 | 15 | TRBV7-2
CASSVQTGRQETQYF | TRBJ2-5 | 15 | TRBV9
CAWNRVETGELFF | TRBJ2-2 | 13 | TRBV30
CASRSTAGSYNSPLHF | TRBJ1-6 | 16 | TRBV7-2
CASSQGQRSTKQYF | TRBJ2-7 | 14 | TRBV3-1/TRBV3-2
CSAVDNSEQYF | TRBJ2-7 | 11 | TRBV20-1
CASSLTGQGKGQPQHF | TRBJ1-5 | 16 | TRBV18
CASSSDKNNQPQHF | TRBJ1-5 | 14 | TRBV7-9
CSASMGRGKYEQYF | TRBJ2-7 | 14 | TRBV20-1
CASSWTSGVQETQYF | TRBJ2-5 | 15 | TRBV7-6
CSSKPSGGPGTEAFF | TRBJ1-1 | 15 | TRBV29-1
CASSLGLWQASSYEQYF | TRBJ2-7 | 17 | TRBV5-1
CASSQDLGQVLGEKLFF | TRBJ1-4 | 17 | TRBV4-2
CASSIQEGIVAGELFF | TRBJ2-2 | 16 | TRBV19
CASSAGANYGYTF | TRBJ1-2 | 13 | TRBV9
CASSLAGMGTEAFF | TRBJ1-1 | 14 | TRBV5-4
CASSTGRGSEKLFF | TRBJ1-4 | 14 | TRBV6-5